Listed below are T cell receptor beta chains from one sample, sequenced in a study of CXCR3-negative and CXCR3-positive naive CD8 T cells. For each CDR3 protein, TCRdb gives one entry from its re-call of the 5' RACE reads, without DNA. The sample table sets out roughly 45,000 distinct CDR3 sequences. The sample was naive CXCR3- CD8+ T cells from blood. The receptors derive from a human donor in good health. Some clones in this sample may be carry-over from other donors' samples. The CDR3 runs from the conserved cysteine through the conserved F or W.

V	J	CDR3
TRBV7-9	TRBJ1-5	CASSSDGYNQPQHF
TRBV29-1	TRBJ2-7	CSVEEGADYEQYF
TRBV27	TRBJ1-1	CASSSNAPMNTEAFF
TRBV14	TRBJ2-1	CASSAILAGGRYNEQFF
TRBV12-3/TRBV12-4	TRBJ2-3	CASSFGPSGSALLGQYF
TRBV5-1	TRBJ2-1	CASSLAGTYNEQFF
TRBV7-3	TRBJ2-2	CASSFGQGEDTGELFF
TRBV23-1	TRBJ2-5	CASRRQVDETQYF
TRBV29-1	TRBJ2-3	CSVEDGTDTQYF
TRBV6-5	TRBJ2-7	CASSYSWDTSYEQYF
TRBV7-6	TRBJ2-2	CASSLAVGGGNTGELFF
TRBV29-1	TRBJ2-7	CSVGPGLAGISYEQYF
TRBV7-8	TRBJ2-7	CASSLPGGAYEQYF
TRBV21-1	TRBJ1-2	CASSKATDTGLGYTF
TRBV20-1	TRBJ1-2	CSAVTGTGVPGYTF
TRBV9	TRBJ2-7	CASSVGGSGDTYEQYF
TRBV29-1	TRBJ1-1	CSVEEGGPEAFF
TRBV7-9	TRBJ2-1	CASSPSADNEQFF
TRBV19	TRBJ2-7	CASSMAGGYEQYF
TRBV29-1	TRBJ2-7	CSVGPGPDYEQYF
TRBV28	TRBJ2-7	CASSLRRGLYEQYF
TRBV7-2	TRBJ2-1	CASGPTGDEQFF
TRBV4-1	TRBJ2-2	CASSQETGLAGADTGELFF
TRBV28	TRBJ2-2	CASSRAITGELFF
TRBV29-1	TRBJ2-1	CSVGDLGLAGRNEQFF
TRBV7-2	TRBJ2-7	CASSSPLAVNEQYF
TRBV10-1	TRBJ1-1	CASSVGVNTEAFF
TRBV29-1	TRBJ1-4	CSDLFSGNHRKLTTNEKLFF
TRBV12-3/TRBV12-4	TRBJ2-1	CASSLEPPSSYNEQFF
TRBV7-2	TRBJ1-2	CASSGTGVINGYTF
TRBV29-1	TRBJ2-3	CSTQGGLAGDRLSTDTQYF
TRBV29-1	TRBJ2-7	CSVELLAGATYEQYF
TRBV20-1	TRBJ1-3	CSARDRRRGRTGNTIYF
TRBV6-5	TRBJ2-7	CASNTGTDTYEQYF
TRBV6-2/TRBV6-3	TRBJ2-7	CARLWIYEQYF
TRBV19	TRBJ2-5	CASSIAGFQETQYF
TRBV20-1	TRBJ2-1	CSARARGSYNEQFF
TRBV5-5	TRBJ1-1	CASTPWGGLNTEAFF
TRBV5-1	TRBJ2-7	CASRPRQGLSEQYF
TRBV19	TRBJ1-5	CASRWYKNSNQPQHF
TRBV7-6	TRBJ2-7	CASSSIRRGDEQYF
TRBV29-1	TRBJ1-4	CSVEDPRGLGEKLFF
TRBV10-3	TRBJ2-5	CAISEPTMVETQYF
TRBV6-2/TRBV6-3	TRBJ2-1	CASSYGEGPYNEQFF
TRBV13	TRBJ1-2	CASSEAGGLYGYTF
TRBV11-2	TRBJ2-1	CASSLGDGLAAYNEQFF
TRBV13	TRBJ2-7	CASSQGTYYEQYF
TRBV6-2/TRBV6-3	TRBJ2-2	CASSKRDTGELFF
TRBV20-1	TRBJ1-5	CSARDRQGYNQPQHF
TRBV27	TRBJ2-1	CASTTSGGVLLNNEQFF
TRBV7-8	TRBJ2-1	CASSLTDSYNEQFF
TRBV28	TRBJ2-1	CASSWAGLVSYNEQFF
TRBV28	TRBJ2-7	CASSAIEGNGAKARDEQYF
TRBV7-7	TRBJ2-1	CASSLSSYNEQSF